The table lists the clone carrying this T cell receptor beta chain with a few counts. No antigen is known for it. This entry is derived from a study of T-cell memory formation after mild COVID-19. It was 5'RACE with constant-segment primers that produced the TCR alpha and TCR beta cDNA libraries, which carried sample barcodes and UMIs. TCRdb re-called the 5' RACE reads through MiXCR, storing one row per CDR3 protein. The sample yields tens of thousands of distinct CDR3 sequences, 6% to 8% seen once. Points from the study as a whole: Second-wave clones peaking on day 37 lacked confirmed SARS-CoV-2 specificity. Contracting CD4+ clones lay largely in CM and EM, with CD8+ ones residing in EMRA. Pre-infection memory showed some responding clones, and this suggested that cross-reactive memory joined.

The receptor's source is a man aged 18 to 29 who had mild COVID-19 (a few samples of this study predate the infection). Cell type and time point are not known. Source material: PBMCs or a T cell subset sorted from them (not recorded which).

CDR3 in amino acids: CATSTPKQGGGYEQYF. For the CDR3, the DNA is TGTGCCACCAGCACGCCCAAACAGGGGGGCGGCTACGAGCAGTACTTC. The chain carries TRBV15 and TRBJ2-7, with 8 positions matching TRBD1. The CDR3 sequence is 16 residues long. Losses at the gene ends were 4 bases for V and 3 bases for J; bases not matched to a gene: 11. Germline-derived CDR1 and CDR2 are LNHNV and YYDKDF (reference sequence).